Listed below are T cell receptor beta chains from one sample, sequenced in a study of T cell changes during pregnancy in multiple sclerosis. Libraries were prepared by immunoSEQ multiplex PCR; TCRdb keeps only in-frame clonotypes and omits some of them. The table has about 46,000 clones, about 90% seen once. Sequencing used CD4+ T cells from peripheral blood mononuclear cells, obtained in the second trimester of pregnancy. These receptors came from a female donor in good health, enrolled as a control in a pregnancy study. Each CDR3 is given with its conserved first and last residue. Each record gives: CDR3 protein, CDR3 DNA, D gene, V gene, clone size, J gene. The D gene is left open where the match is weak. Only part of the rows carry a size: once, few, many, or a class if the clone is expanded.

CDR3 protein: CASQFDIISGNTIYF
CDR3 DNA: TGTGCCAGCCAGTTCGACATCATCTCTGGAAACACCATATATTTT
D gene: -
V gene: TRBV18
clone size: -
J gene: TRBJ1-3

CDR3 protein: CASRLSGDTQYF
CDR3 DNA: TGTGCCAGCCGTCTTTCGGGAGATACGCAGTATTTT
D gene: -
V gene: TRBV19
clone size: -
J gene: TRBJ2-3

CDR3 protein: CASSTGQGAQAGGGYTF
CDR3 DNA: TGTGCCAGCAGCACAGGACAGGGGGCCCAAGCGGGGGGCGGCTACACCTTC
D gene: TRBD1
V gene: TRBV11-3
clone size: -
J gene: TRBJ1-2

CDR3 protein: CASSPTGGTANTGELFF
CDR3 DNA: TGTGCCAGCAGCCCAACAGGGGGTACCGCGAACACCGGGGAGCTGTTTTTT
D gene: TRBD1
V gene: TRBV5-6
clone size: -
J gene: TRBJ2-2

CDR3 protein: CASSATQGGNTEAFF
CDR3 DNA: TGTGCCAGCAGCGCTACTCAGGGGGGGAACACTGAAGCTTTCTTT
D gene: TRBD1
V gene: TRBV9
clone size: -
J gene: TRBJ1-1

CDR3 protein: CASSPSDRGPGQYF
CDR3 DNA: TGTGCCAGCAGTCCGTCGGACAGGGGACCCGGGCAGTACTTC
D gene: TRBD1
V gene: TRBV7-9
clone size: -
J gene: TRBJ2-7

CDR3 protein: CASKSQGAADTQYF
CDR3 DNA: TGTGCCAGTAAGTCGCAGGGGGCGGCAGATACGCAGTATTTT
D gene: TRBD1
V gene: TRBV19
clone size: -
J gene: TRBJ2-3

CDR3 protein: CASSFSLLEGMNTEAFF
CDR3 DNA: TGCGCCAGCAGCTTTTCCCTGTTGGAGGGGATGAACACTGAAGCTTTCTTT
D gene: -
V gene: TRBV5-1
clone size: -
J gene: TRBJ1-1

CDR3 protein: CASSRSFSPQETQYF
CDR3 DNA: TGTGCCAGCAGCCGGAGTTTCTCCCCACAAGAGACCCAGTACTTC
D gene: -
V gene: TRBV5-6
clone size: -
J gene: TRBJ2-5

CDR3 protein: CASSLELARTIYF
CDR3 DNA: TGTGCCAGCAGCTTAGAATTAGCTCGCACCATATATTTT
D gene: -
V gene: TRBV7-2
clone size: -
J gene: TRBJ1-3

CDR3 protein: CAWSPDRTAYEQYF
CDR3 DNA: TGTGCCTGGTCCCCGGACAGGACAGCCTACGAGCAGTACTTC
D gene: TRBD1
V gene: TRBV30
clone size: -
J gene: TRBJ2-7

CDR3 protein: CASSLGTGLDTQYF
CDR3 DNA: TGTGCTAGCAGCCTCGGGACAGGGCTAGATACGCAGTATTTT
D gene: TRBD1
V gene: TRBV7-7
clone size: -
J gene: TRBJ2-3

CDR3 protein: CASSMGGGMNTEAFF
CDR3 DNA: TGTGCCAGCAGCATGGGGGGAGGAATGAACACTGAAGCTTTCTTT
D gene: -
V gene: TRBV7-3
clone size: -
J gene: TRBJ1-1

CDR3 protein: CASSGTDLQETQYF
CDR3 DNA: TGCGCCAGCAGCGGGACAGACCTACAAGAGACCCAGTACTTC
D gene: TRBD1
V gene: TRBV5-1
clone size: once
J gene: TRBJ2-5

CDR3 protein: CAWSAFVNTEAFF
CDR3 DNA: TGTGCCTGGAGTGCTTTCGTCAACACTGAAGCTTTCTTT
D gene: -
V gene: TRBV30
clone size: -
J gene: TRBJ1-1

CDR3 protein: CASSSSPLEQYF
CDR3 DNA: TGTGCCAGCAGCTCCTCCCCTCTCGAGCAGTACTTC
D gene: -
V gene: TRBV7-2
clone size: -
J gene: TRBJ2-7

CDR3 protein: CASSPPGGIEQYF
CDR3 DNA: TGTGCTAGCAGCCCACCGGGGGGAATCGAGCAGTACTTC
D gene: TRBD2
V gene: TRBV7-7
clone size: -
J gene: TRBJ2-7

CDR3 protein: CAWRVLNPMSSGYGYTF
CDR3 DNA: TGTGCCTGGCGTGTCCTCAATCCTATGTCCTCAGGCTATGGCTACACCTTC
D gene: -
V gene: TRBV30
clone size: few
J gene: TRBJ1-2

CDR3 protein: CASSPPVTGGRNYGYTF
CDR3 DNA: TGTGCCAGCTCACCGCCTGTTACAGGGGGAAGAAACTATGGCTACACCTTC
D gene: TRBD1
V gene: TRBV18
clone size: -
J gene: TRBJ1-2

CDR3 protein: CASSLEWGGMAKNIQYF
CDR3 DNA: TGTGCCAGCAGCTTAGAATGGGGGGGAATGGCCAAAAACATTCAGTACTTC
D gene: TRBD2
V gene: TRBV7-2
clone size: -
J gene: TRBJ2-4

CDR3 protein: CAWSLHIGTGEAEAFF
CDR3 DNA: TGTGCCTGGAGTCTACATATAGGGACAGGGGAGGCAGAAGCTTTCTTT
D gene: TRBD1
V gene: TRBV30
clone size: -
J gene: TRBJ1-1

CDR3 protein: CASSYSTSTDEQFF
CDR3 DNA: TGTGCCAGCAGTTACTCAACTAGCACAGATGAGCAGTTCTTC
D gene: -
V gene: TRBV6-6
clone size: -
J gene: TRBJ2-1

CDR3 protein: CASRRTALQKGNQPQHF
CDR3 DNA: TGTGCCAGCCGGAGGACAGCCCTTCAAAAGGGAAATCAGCCCCAGCATTTT
D gene: -
V gene: TRBV27
clone size: -
J gene: TRBJ1-5

CDR3 protein: CASSQVAGGWDTEAFF
CDR3 DNA: TGTGCCAGCAGCCAAGTGGCGGGGGGATGGGACACTGAAGCTTTCTTT
D gene: -
V gene: TRBV4-2
clone size: few
J gene: TRBJ1-1

CDR3 protein: CASREGTGDGNQPQHF
CDR3 DNA: TGCGCCAGCAGGGAAGGGACAGGGGATGGCAATCAGCCCCAGCATTTT
D gene: TRBD1
V gene: TRBV5-1
clone size: -
J gene: TRBJ1-5

CDR3 protein: CASSLARGNGELFF
CDR3 DNA: TGTGCCAGCAGCTTAGCGCGCGGGAACGGGGAGCTGTTTTTT
D gene: -
V gene: TRBV7-2
clone size: -
J gene: TRBJ2-2

CDR3 protein: CASTSGQVSPQQFF
CDR3 DNA: TGTGCCAGCACCTCCGGACAGGTCTCCCCACAGCAGTTCTTC
D gene: TRBD1
V gene: TRBV6-1
clone size: -
J gene: TRBJ2-1

CDR3 protein: CASSGWTGISYNSPLHF
CDR3 DNA: TGTGCCAGCAGTGGATGGACAGGGATCTCCTATAATTCACCCCTCCACTTT
D gene: TRBD1
V gene: TRBV6-1
clone size: -
J gene: TRBJ1-6

CDR3 protein: CASSTAREIGEQYF
CDR3 DNA: TGTGCCAGCAGCACTGCCCGGGAGATCGGGGAGCAGTACTTC
D gene: -
V gene: TRBV5-4
clone size: -
J gene: TRBJ2-5

CDR3 protein: CASSDRGGQPQHF
CDR3 DNA: TGTGCCAGCAGCGACAGGGGTGGTCAGCCCCAGCATTTT
D gene: TRBD1
V gene: TRBV2
clone size: -
J gene: TRBJ1-5

CDR3 protein: CASSITPQTGAPGGYTF
CDR3 DNA: TGTGCCAGTAGTATAACGCCCCAGACAGGGGCGCCCGGTGGCTACACCTTC
D gene: TRBD1
V gene: TRBV19
clone size: once
J gene: TRBJ1-2

CDR3 protein: CASSEARDRGSYTF
CDR3 DNA: TGTGCCAGCAGTGAAGCCCGGGACAGGGGCAGCTACACCTTC
D gene: TRBD1
V gene: TRBV25-1
clone size: once
J gene: TRBJ1-2

CDR3 protein: CASSKTGTDDEAFF
CDR3 DNA: TGTGCCAGCAGCAAAACCGGGACAGATGATGAAGCTTTCTTT
D gene: TRBD1
V gene: TRBV7-3
clone size: -
J gene: TRBJ1-1

CDR3 protein: CASSESGTMNTGELFF
CDR3 DNA: TGTGCCAGCAGTGAGTCCGGGACAATGAACACCGGGGAGCTGTTTTTT
D gene: -
V gene: TRBV6-1
clone size: -
J gene: TRBJ2-2

CDR3 protein: CASSQSGTGAYEQYF
CDR3 DNA: TGTGCCAGCAGCCAAAGCGGGACAGGGGCCTACGAGCAGTACTTC
D gene: TRBD1
V gene: TRBV7-6
clone size: -
J gene: TRBJ2-7

CDR3 protein: CASSPLGANVLTF
CDR3 DNA: TGTGCCAGCAGCCCTCTCGGGGCCAACGTCCTGACTTTC
D gene: -
V gene: TRBV14
clone size: -
J gene: TRBJ2-6

CDR3 protein: CAISSSQGSNTEAFF
CDR3 DNA: TGTGCCATCAGTAGTTCACAGGGTTCTAACACTGAAGCTTTCTTT
D gene: -
V gene: TRBV10-3
clone size: -
J gene: TRBJ1-1

CDR3 protein: CASFDRDRAQNRAFF
CDR3 DNA: TGTGCCAGCTTCGACCGGGACAGGGCACAAAATAGGGCTTTCTTT
D gene: TRBD1
V gene: TRBV19
clone size: -
J gene: TRBJ1-1

CDR3 protein: CASSPGVPSTEAFF
CDR3 DNA: TGTGCCAGCAGCCCCGGAGTCCCGAGCACTGAAGCTTTCTTT
D gene: -
V gene: TRBV11-3
clone size: -
J gene: TRBJ1-1

CDR3 protein: CASSLTGKHNEKLFF
CDR3 DNA: TGTGCCAGCAGCCTCACCGGGAAACATAATGAAAAACTGTTTTTT
D gene: -
V gene: TRBV5-6
clone size: few
J gene: TRBJ1-4

CDR3 protein: CASSFMTAGQETQYF
CDR3 DNA: TGTGCCAGCAGCTTTATGACCGCGGGACAAGAGACCCAGTACTTC
D gene: -
V gene: TRBV11-2
clone size: -
J gene: TRBJ2-5

CDR3 protein: CASSDLGGLRYNEQFF
CDR3 DNA: TGTGCCAGCAGCGACCTGGGGGGGCTAAGGTACAATGAGCAGTTCTTC
D gene: -
V gene: TRBV5-6
clone size: -
J gene: TRBJ2-1

CDR3 protein: CASSAFSSDRGFGEQFF
CDR3 DNA: TGTGCCAGCTCAGCGTTCTCTTCGGACAGGGGTTTTGGTGAGCAGTTCTTC
D gene: TRBD1
V gene: TRBV18
clone size: -
J gene: TRBJ2-1

CDR3 protein: CASSLGDGQGAEKLFF
CDR3 DNA: TGTGCCAGCAGCCTCGGCGATGGACAGGGAGCTGAAAAACTGTTTTTT
D gene: TRBD1
V gene: TRBV7-2
clone size: -
J gene: TRBJ1-4

CDR3 protein: CASSGQGKYEQYF
CDR3 DNA: TGTGCCAGCAGCGGACAGGGTAAATACGAGCAGTACTTC
D gene: TRBD1
V gene: TRBV6-5
clone size: once
J gene: TRBJ2-7

CDR3 protein: CASSQADREKLFF
CDR3 DNA: TGCGCCAGCAGCCAGGCCGACAGGGAAAAACTGTTTTTT
D gene: -
V gene: TRBV4-1
clone size: -
J gene: TRBJ1-4

CDR3 protein: CAWKKTAGGGPYNEQFF
CDR3 DNA: TGTGCCTGGAAAAAAACAGCTGGCGGGGGCCCCTACAATGAGCAGTTCTTC
D gene: -
V gene: TRBV30
clone size: -
J gene: TRBJ2-1

CDR3 protein: CASSRAGVGGLTDTQYF
CDR3 DNA: TGTGCCAGCAGTAGGGCAGGAGTAGGGGGCCTCACAGATACGCAGTATTTT
D gene: TRBD1
V gene: TRBV27
clone size: -
J gene: TRBJ2-3

CDR3 protein: CAWSRLAGVTDTQYF
CDR3 DNA: TGTGCCTGGAGTCGACTAGCGGGGGTCACAGATACGCAGTATTTT
D gene: TRBD2
V gene: TRBV30
clone size: -
J gene: TRBJ2-3

CDR3 protein: CASSPLLGGPNTGELFF
CDR3 DNA: TGTGCCAGCTCACCACTCCTTGGCGGCCCGAACACCGGGGAGCTGTTTTTT
D gene: -
V gene: TRBV18
clone size: -
J gene: TRBJ2-2

CDR3 protein: CASSLATSGSTDTQYF
CDR3 DNA: TGTGCCAGCAGCTTAGCGACTAGCGGTAGCACAGATACGCAGTATTTT
D gene: TRBD2
V gene: TRBV7-9
clone size: -
J gene: TRBJ2-3